This T cell receptor (beta chain) was sequenced in a study of blood T cell repertoires in COVID-19. CDR3 length: 15 amino acids. Germline lookup yields CDR1 SNHLY and CDR2 FYNNEI. The V gene end was trimmed by 4 bases and the J gene end by 3 bases; junction bases not matched to a gene: 5. Some clones are missing from TCRdb's copy, which holds only in-frame ones; the method was immunoSEQ multiplex PCR. The repertoire holds around 370,000 clones, 90% seen once, with 6.5% in the top ten. Sequenced: peripheral blood. This TCR was sampled from a man aged 18 to 30 with active or convalescent COVID-19. V is TRBV2 and J is TRBJ2-7; 11 positions match TRBD2. In DNA, the CDR3 is TGTGCCAGCAGTGCGGGACTAGCGGAAAGCTACGAGCAGTACTTC. It translates to CASSAGLAESYEQYF.